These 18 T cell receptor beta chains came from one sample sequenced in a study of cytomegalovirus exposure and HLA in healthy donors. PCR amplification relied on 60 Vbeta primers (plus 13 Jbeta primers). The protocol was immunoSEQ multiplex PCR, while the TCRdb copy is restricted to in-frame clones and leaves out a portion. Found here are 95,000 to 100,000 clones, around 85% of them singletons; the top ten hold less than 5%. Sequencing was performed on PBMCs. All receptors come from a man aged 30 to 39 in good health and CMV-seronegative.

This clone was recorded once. The CDR3 sequence is CATGGQFNSPLHF. For the CDR3, the DNA is TGTGCCACCGGAGGCCAGTTTAATTCACCCCTCCACTTT. J is TRBJ1-6 and V is TRBV15, with D unresolved. CDR3 size: 13 residues. Germline CDR1 reads LNHNV; CDR2 reads YYDKDF (reference sequence). V shed 8 bases and J shed 6 bases, with 11 bases lying between them.

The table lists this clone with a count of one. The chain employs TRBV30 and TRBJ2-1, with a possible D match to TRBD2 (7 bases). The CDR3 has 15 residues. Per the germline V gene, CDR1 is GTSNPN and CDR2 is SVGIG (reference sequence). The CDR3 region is CAKGEGGPVYNEQFF. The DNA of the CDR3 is TGTGCAAAGGGGGAGGGAGGGCCTGTATACAATGAGCAGTTCTTC.

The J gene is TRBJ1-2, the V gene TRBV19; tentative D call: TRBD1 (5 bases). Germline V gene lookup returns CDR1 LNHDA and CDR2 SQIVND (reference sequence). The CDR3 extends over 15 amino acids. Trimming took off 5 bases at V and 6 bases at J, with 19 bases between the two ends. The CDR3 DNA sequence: TGTGCCAGTAGTCCCAGTGGGGGGATCTTCAATGGCTACACCTTC. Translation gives CASSPSGGIFNGYTF.

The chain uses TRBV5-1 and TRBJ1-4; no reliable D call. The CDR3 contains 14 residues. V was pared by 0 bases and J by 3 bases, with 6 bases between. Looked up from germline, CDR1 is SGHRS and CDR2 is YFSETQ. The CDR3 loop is CASSLGASNEKLFF. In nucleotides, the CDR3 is TGCGCCAGCAGCTTGGGGGCCTCTAATGAAAAACTGTTTTTT.

The DNA of the CDR3 is TGTGCCAGCAGTTTATTAGTGACAGGGGGACATCAGCCCCAGCATTTT. Protein sequence: CASSLLVTGGHQPQHF. This chain connects TRBV28 to TRBJ1-5, with 9 bases matching TRBD1. CDR1 is MDHEN, CDR2 SYDVKM, per germline. With 1 base clipped from V and 5 bases from J, the junction kept 6 bases outside the gene matches. The CDR3 has 16 amino acids.

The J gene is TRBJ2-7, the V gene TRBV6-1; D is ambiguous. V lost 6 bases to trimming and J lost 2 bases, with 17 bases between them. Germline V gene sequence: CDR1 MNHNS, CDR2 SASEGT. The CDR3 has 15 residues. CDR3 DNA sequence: TGTGCCAGCAGAGTCAGAAACCCCTCGACCTACGAGCAGTACTTC. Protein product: CASRVRNPSTYEQYF.

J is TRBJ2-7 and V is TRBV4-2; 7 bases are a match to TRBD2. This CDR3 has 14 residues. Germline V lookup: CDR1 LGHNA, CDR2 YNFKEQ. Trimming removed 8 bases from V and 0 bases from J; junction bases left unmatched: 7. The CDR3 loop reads CASGASGSSYEQYF. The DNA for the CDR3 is TGTGCCAGCGGGGCTAGCGGTAGCTCCTACGAGCAGTACTTC.

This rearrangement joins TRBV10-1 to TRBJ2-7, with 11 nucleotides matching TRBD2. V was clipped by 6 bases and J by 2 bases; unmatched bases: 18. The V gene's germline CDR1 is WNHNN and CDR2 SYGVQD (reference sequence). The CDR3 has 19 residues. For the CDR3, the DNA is TGCGCCAGCAGGAAGGGACTAGCGGTAACCCGGATCGAGACCTACGAGCAGTACTTC. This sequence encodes CASRKGLAVTRIETYEQYF.

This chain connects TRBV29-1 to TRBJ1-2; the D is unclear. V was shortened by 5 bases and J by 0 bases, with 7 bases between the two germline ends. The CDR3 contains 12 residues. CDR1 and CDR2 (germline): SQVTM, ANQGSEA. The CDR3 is CSVLLPNYGYTF. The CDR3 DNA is TGCAGCGTTTTACTACCTAACTATGGCTACACCTTC.

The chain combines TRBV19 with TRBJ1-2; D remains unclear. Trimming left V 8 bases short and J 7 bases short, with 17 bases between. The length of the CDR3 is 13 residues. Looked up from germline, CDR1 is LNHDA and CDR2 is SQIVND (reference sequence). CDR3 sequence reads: CASGSRGYAGYTF. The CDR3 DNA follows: TGTGCCAGTGGCTCCCGGGGATATGCTGGCTACACCTTC.

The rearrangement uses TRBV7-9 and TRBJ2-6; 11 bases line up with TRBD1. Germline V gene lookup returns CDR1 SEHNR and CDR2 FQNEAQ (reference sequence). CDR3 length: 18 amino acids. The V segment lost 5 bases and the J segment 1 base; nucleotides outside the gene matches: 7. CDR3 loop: CASSRDRGSRSGANVLTF. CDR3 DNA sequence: TGTGCCAGCAGCCGGGACAGGGGGTCTCGGTCTGGGGCCAACGTCCTGACTTTC.

The CDR3, as DNA: TGTGCCAGCAGTTCCGGACAGGGAGGGACCTACGAGCAGTACTTC. This sequence encodes CASSSGQGGTYEQYF. The V gene is TRBV27, the J gene TRBJ2-7, with D tentatively TRBD1 (8 bases). The CDR3 has 15 residues. V lost 4 bases, J lost 2 bases, and 15 bases lay in between. Germline CDR1 and CDR2: MNHEY and SMNVEV (reference sequence).

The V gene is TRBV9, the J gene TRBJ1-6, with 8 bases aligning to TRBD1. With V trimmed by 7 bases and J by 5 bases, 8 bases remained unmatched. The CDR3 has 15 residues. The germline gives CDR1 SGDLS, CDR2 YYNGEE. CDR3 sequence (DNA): TGTGCCAGCGCGCAGGGGGCGCCGAATAATTCACCCCTCCACTTT. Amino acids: CASAQGAPNNSPLHF.

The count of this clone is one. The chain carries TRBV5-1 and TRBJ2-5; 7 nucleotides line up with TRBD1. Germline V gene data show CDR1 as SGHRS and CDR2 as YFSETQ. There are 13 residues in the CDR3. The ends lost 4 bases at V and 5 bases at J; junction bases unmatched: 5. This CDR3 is CASSMEGGETQYF. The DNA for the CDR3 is TGCGCCAGCAGCATGGAAGGGGGCGAGACCCAGTACTTC.

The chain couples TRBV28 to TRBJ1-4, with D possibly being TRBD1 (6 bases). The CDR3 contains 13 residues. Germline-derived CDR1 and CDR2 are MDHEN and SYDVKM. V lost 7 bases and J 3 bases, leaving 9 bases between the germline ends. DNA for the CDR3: TGTGCCAGCAAGGGGGGGGCTAATGAAAAACTGTTTTTT. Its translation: CASKGGANEKLFF.

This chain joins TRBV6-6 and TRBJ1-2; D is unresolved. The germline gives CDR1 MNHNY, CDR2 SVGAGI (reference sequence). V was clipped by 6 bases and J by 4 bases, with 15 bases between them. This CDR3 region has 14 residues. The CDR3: CASRGEQFRYGYTF. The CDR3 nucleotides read TGTGCCAGCAGGGGAGAACAGTTCCGCTATGGCTACACCTTC.

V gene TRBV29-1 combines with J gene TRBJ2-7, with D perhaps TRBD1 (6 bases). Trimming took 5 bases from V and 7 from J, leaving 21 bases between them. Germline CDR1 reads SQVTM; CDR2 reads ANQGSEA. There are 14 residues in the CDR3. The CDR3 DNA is TGCAGCGTTACTCGGTGGCAGGGGCCTCGGGAGCAGTACTTC. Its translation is CSVTRWQGPREQYF.

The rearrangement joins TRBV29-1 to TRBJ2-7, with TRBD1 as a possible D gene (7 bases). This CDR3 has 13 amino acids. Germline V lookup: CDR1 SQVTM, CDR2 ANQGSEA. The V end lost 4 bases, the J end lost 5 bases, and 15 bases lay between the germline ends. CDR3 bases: TGCAGCGTTGGTACAGGGGAGGTCGACGAGCAGTACTTC. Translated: CSVGTGEVDEQYF.